The entry below gives a single T cell receptor (beta chain) sequence along with its context. Its target is unknown. This sample was included in a study of identifying expanded T cells in peripheral blood. Trimming took off 3 bases at V and 9 bases at J, with 18 bases between the two ends. The CDR3 sequence is 15 residues long. Germline V gene sequence: CDR1 SGHAT, CDR2 FQNNGV. Study-wide results and limits: Two-week clone count variance significantly increased as total template count grew. Approximately 1.2 clones differed between technical replicates, versus around 15 and 19 over time.

No infections or other immune events were documented during collection. TCRdb's copy holds only in-frame clones and misses some; the assay was immunoSEQ multiplex PCR. The table shows roughly 100,000 clones, with 88% occurring only once. This receptor was taken from a person aged 18-69 years in good health. The chain is built from TRBV11-2 and TRBJ2-1; D might be TRBD1 or TRBD2, each matching 5 bases. Sequencing was done on a sample of blood. The CDR3 DNA reads as TGTGCCAGCAGCTTCGGCCACGGGGTTGGGGGTGAGCAGTTCTTC. Residues: CASSFGHGVGGEQFF.